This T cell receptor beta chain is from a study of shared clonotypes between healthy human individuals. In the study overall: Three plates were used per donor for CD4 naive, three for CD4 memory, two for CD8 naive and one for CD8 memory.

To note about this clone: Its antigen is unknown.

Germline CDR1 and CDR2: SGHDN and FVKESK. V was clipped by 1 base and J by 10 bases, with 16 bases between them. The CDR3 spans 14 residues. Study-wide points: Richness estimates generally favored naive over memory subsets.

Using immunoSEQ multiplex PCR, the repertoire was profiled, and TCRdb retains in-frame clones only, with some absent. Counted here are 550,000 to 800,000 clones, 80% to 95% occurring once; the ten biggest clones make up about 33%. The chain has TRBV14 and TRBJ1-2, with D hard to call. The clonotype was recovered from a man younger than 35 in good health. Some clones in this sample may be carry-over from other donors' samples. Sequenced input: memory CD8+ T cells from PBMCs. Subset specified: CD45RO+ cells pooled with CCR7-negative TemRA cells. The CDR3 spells CASSQAIGKSDYTF. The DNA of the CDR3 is TGTGCCAGCAGCCAAGCAATCGGGAAATCGGACTACACCTTC.